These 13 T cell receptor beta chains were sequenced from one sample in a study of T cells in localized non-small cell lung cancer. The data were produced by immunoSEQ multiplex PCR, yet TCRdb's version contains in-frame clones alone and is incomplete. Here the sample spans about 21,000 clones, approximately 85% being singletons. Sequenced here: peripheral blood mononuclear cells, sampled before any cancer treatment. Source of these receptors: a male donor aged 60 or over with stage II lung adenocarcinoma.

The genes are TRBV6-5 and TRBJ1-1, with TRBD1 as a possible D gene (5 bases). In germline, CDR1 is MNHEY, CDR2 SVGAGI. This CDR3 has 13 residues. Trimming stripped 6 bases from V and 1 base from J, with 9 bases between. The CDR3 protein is CASRAGWNTEAFF. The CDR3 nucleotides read TGTGCCAGCAGGGCAGGGTGGAACACTGAAGCTTTCTTT.

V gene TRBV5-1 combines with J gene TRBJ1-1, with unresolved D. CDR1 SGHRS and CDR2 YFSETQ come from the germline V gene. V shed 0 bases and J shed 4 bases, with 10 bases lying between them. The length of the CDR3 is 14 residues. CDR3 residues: CASSLDSHITEAFF. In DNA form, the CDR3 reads TGCGCCAGCAGCTTGGACAGCCATATCACTGAAGCTTTCTTT.

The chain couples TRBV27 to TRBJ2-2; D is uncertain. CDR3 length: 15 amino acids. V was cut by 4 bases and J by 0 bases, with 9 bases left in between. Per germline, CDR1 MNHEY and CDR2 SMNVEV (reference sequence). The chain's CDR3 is CASSYGYTNTGELFF. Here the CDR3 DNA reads TGTGCCAGCAGTTACGGTTACACGAACACCGGGGAGCTGTTTTTT.

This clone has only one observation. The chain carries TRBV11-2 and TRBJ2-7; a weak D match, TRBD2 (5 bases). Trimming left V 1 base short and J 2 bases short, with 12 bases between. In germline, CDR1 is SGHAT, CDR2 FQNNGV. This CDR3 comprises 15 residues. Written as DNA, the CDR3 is TGTGCCAGCAGCTTAGGAATAGGGAGAGCCTACGAGCAGTACTTC. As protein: CASSLGIGRAYEQYF.

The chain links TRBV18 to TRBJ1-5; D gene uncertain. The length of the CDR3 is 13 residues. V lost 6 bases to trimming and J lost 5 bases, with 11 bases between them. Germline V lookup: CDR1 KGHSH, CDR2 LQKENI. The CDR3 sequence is CASSLDGYQPQHF. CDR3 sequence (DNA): TGTGCCAGCTCGCTCGACGGATATCAGCCCCAGCATTTT.

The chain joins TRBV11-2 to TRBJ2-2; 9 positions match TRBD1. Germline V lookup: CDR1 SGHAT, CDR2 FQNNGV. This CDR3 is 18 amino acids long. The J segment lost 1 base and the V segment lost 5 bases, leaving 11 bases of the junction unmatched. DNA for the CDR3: TGTGCCAGCAGCACATACAGGGGGCGTCTGGGGAACACCGGGGAGCTGTTTTTT. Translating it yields CASSTYRGRLGNTGELFF.

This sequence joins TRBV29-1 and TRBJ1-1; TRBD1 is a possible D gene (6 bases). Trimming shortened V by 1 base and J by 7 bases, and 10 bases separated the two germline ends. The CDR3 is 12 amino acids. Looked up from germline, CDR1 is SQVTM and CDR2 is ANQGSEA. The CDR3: CSVEGQAYEAFF. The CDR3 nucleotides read TGCAGCGTTGAAGGACAGGCGTATGAAGCTTTCTTT.

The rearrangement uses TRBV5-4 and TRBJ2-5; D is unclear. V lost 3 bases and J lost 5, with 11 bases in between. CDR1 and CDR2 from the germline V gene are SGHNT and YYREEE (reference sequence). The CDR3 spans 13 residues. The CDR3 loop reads CASSSGPLETQYF. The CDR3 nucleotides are TGTGCCAGCAGCTCTGGCCCCCTGGAGACCCAGTACTTC.

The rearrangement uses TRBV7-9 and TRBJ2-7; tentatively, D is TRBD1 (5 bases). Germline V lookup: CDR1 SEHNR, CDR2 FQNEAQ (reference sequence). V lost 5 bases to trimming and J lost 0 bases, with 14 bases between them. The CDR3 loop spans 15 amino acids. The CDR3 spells CASSPKQGSSYEQYF. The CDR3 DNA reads TGTGCCAGCAGCCCAAAGCAGGGCAGCTCCTACGAGCAGTACTTC.

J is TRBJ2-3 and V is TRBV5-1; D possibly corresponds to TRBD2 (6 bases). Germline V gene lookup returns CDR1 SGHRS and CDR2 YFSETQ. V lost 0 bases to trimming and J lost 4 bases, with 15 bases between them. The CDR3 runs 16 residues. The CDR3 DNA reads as TGCGCCAGCAGCTTGGGTCATCCGGGAGTGGCAGATACGCAGTATTTT. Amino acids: CASSLGHPGVADTQYF.

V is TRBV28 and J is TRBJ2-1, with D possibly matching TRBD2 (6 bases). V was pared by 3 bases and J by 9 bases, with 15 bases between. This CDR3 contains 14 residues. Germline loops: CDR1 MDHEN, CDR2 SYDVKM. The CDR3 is CASSLRTTSGEQFF. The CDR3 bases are TGTGCCAGCAGTTTGAGGACTACCAGCGGTGAGCAGTTCTTC.

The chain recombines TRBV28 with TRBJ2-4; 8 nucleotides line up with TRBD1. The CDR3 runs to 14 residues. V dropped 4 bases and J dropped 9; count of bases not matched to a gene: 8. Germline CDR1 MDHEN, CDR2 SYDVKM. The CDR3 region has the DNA TGTGCCAGCAGTTCTCAGACAGGGGCCACCATTCAGTACTTC. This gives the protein CASSSQTGATIQYF.

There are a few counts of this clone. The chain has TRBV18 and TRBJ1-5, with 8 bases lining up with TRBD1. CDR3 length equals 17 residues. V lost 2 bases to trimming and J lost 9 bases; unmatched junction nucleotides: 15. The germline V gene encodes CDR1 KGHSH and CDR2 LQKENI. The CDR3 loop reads CASSPETGDLIGGPQHF. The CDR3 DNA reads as TGTGCCAGCTCACCAGAGACAGGGGACCTGATTGGGGGGCCCCAGCATTTT.